Following are 18 T cell receptor beta chains from one sample sequenced in a study of cytomegalovirus exposure and HLA in healthy donors. Primers: 60 Vbeta forward and 13 Jbeta reverse. Profiling relied on immunoSEQ multiplex PCR, and the TCRdb table lists in-frame clones only, not all of them. The sample records over 150,000 clones, approximately 82% being singletons. The material sequenced was PBMCs. All receptors derive from a girl aged 2 to 10 in good health and CMV-seropositive.

V and J are TRBV19 and TRBJ1-6, with 7 bases identical to TRBD1. This CDR3 has 14 amino acids. Germline loops: CDR1 LNHDA, CDR2 SQIVND (reference sequence). V was clipped by 5 bases and J by 10 bases; unmatched bases: 8. The CDR3 reads CASSSRQGGSPLHF. CDR3 coding DNA: TGTGCCAGTAGTTCCCGACAGGGTGGGTCACCCCTCCACTTT.

The chain has TRBV6-1 and TRBJ1-3; D not certain. Germline loops: CDR1 MNHNS, CDR2 SASEGT. This CDR3 comprises 12 residues. With 8 bases removed from V and 4 bases from J, the gap between germline ends came to 9 bases. CDR3: CASGAWGNTIYF. The CDR3 nucleotides read TGTGCCAGCGGAGCATGGGGAAACACCATATATTTT.

The chain links TRBV6-5 to TRBJ2-3; possible D gene TRBD2, 5 bases. This CDR3 region has 15 residues. The germline gives CDR1 MNHEY, CDR2 SVGAGI. V was cut by 6 bases and J by 2 bases, with 15 bases left in between. CDR3 amino acids: CASSLRSGVTDTQYF. The DNA of the CDR3 is TGTGCCAGCAGCTTGAGATCCGGGGTCACAGATACGCAGTATTTT.

The chain uses TRBV6-1 and TRBJ2-7; 8 positions match TRBD2. From germline, CDR1 is MNHNS and CDR2 SASEGT. The CDR3 extends over 12 amino acids. The J segment lost 1 base and the V segment lost 7 bases, leaving 0 bases of the junction unmatched. CDR3 sequence: CASTGGSYEQYF. CDR3 nucleotide sequence: TGTGCCAGCACGGGGGGGTCCTACGAGCAGTACTTC.

This chain uses TRBV2 with TRBJ1-6; 8 bases align to TRBD1. There are 15 residues in the CDR3. Germline V gene data show CDR1 as SNHLY and CDR2 as FYNNEI. J lost 7 bases, V lost 4 bases, and 6 bases had no gene match. CDR3 region: CASSGQGTSNSPLHF. As DNA, the CDR3 is TGTGCCAGCAGTGGACAGGGGACATCCAATTCACCCCTCCACTTT.

The CDR3 nucleotides are TGTGCCAGCTCACCACGGGGGCCCGGGGAGCTGTTTTTT. It is translated as CASSPRGPGELFF. The chain recombines TRBV18 with TRBJ2-2; D is possibly TRBD1 (6 bases). Trimming took 1 base from V and 6 from J, leaving 6 bases between them. CDR3 length: 13 amino acids. The germline CDR1 and CDR2 sequences are KGHSH and LQKENI.

In this sample, this clone turned up a few times. The chain links TRBV2 to TRBJ1-4; TRBD1 matches 9 bases. Trimming took 7 bases from V and 16 from J; bases not matched to a gene: 10. The CDR3 is made up of 12 amino acids. The germline gives CDR1 SNHLY, CDR2 FYNNEI. CDR3 sequence: CASNTGGVYPFF. The CDR3 DNA reads as TGTGCCAGCAACACAGGGGGCGTATACCCGTTTTTT. Filled out from reference TRBV2 and TRBJ1-4, the complete variable domain reads EPEVTQTPSHQVTQMGQEVILRCVPISNHLYFYWYRQILGQKVEFLVSFYNNEISEKSEIFDDQFSVERPDGSNFTLKIRSTKLEDSAMYFCASNTGGVYPFFGSGTQLSVL.

The V gene is TRBV2, the J gene TRBJ1-3; D unclear. This CDR3 has 15 residues. Germline CDR1 and CDR2: SNHLY and FYNNEI. Trimming shortened V by 4 bases and J by 3 bases, and 13 bases separated the two germline ends. Here the CDR3 DNA reads TGTGCCAGCAGTGGGTCGGGGTATCATGGAAACACCATATATTTT. Encoded protein: CASSGSGYHGNTIYF.

Concerning this clone itself: One junction end disagrees with the germline gene, perhaps due to a read error. This sample includes further DNA sequences coding for the same CDR3. The J gene is TRBJ1-5, the V gene TRBV25-1; 9 nucleotides align to TRBD1. Germline-derived CDR1 and CDR2 are MGHDK and SYGVNS. The CDR3 consists of 15 residues. The CDR3 spells CASSEGTGLNQPQHF. The CDR3 region has the DNA TGCGCCAGCAGTGAAGGGACAGGGCTCAATCAGCCCCAGCATTTT.

The V gene is TRBV10-1, the J gene TRBJ1-1, with D perhaps matching TRBD1 (6 bases). The CDR3 is made up of 16 amino acids. Germline assignment: CDR1 WNHNN and CDR2 SYGVQD (reference sequence). The V end was cut by 0 bases, the J end by 3 bases, with 14 bases between. DNA of the CDR3: TGCGCCAGCAGTGAGTCTATGCCGGGACAAGACACTGAAGCTTTCTTT. Its translation: CASSESMPGQDTEAFF.

As DNA, the CDR3 is TGTGCCAGCAGTGACAACAGGGTAAGCACTGAAGCTTTCTTT. Residues: CASSDNRVSTEAFF. This chain uses TRBV6-5 with TRBJ1-1, with D possibly matching TRBD1 (6 bases). Germline V gene lookup returns CDR1 MNHEY and CDR2 SVGAGI. Trimming removed 5 bases from V and 4 bases from J, with 14 bases in between. There are 14 residues in the CDR3.

In its sample, this clone was seen a few times. The chain carries TRBV5-1 and TRBJ1-1; D ambiguous. Germline V gives CDR1 SGHRS, CDR2 YFSETQ. Trimming left V 0 bases short and J 1 base short, with 4 bases between. CDR3 size: 13 residues. The CDR3 spells CASSLERNTEAFF. The CDR3 DNA reads as TGCGCCAGCAGCTTGGAGCGGAACACTGAAGCTTTCTTT.

The CDR3 DNA sequence: TGTGCCAGTAGAGTGACAGCCTGGAACACTGAAGCTTTCTTT. Its protein product is CASRVTAWNTEAFF. The rearrangement uses TRBV19 and TRBJ1-1; the D gene is possibly TRBD1 (5 bases). Per germline, CDR1 LNHDA and CDR2 SQIVND (reference sequence). There are 14 residues in the CDR3. V was cut by 6 bases and J by 1 base, with 12 bases left in between.

The chain joins TRBV4-2 to TRBJ1-2; perhaps TRBD1 as D (5 bases). Germline CDR1 LGHNA, CDR2 YNFKEQ. The CDR3 contains 13 residues. Trimming removed 0 bases from V and 8 bases from J, with 10 bases in between. The CDR3 DNA follows: TGTGCCAGCAGCCAAGACGGGGGAGAGGGCTACACCTTC. Protein product: CASSQDGGEGYTF.

The CDR3 loop reads CASSADREGMNTEAFF. Written as DNA, the CDR3 is TGTGCCAGCTCAGCGGACAGGGAAGGCATGAACACTGAAGCTTTCTTT. The chain joins TRBV18 to TRBJ1-1; 8 bases are shared with TRBD1. Germline assignment: CDR1 KGHSH and CDR2 LQKENI. J was trimmed by 0 bases and V by 5 bases; bases with no gene match: 8. The CDR3 covers 16 residues. The whole variable domain, remainder taken from reference TRBV18 and TRBJ1-1, is NAGVMQNPRHLVRRRGQEARLRCSPMKGHSHVYWYRQLPEEGLKFMVYLQKENIIDESGMPKERFSAEFPKEGPSILRIQQVVRGDSAAYFCASSADREGMNTEAFFGQGTRLTVV.

The V gene is TRBV7-3, the J gene TRBJ2-2, with TRBD2 as a possible D gene (5 bases). Germline CDR1 and CDR2: SGHTA and FQGTGA. This CDR3 region has 14 residues. V was clipped by 8 bases and J by 1 base, with 11 bases between them. CDR3 DNA: TGTGCCAGCCGTGAGGGCGGGAACACCGGGGAGCTGTTTTTT. Its translation: CASREGGNTGELFF.

The V call is TRBV9, the J call TRBJ2-1; tentatively, D is TRBD2 (7 bases). This CDR3 spans 14 amino acids. V lost 3 bases, J lost 2 bases, and 9 bases lay in between. The V gene's germline CDR1 is SGDLS and CDR2 YYNGEE. CDR3 nucleotide sequence: TGTGCCAGCAGCGCGGGGGGCGCCTACAATGAGCAGTTCTTC. It codes for CASSAGGAYNEQFF.

This chain uses TRBV9 with TRBJ2-7; TRBD1 agrees at 9 bases. After removal of 4 bases from V and 6 bases from J, the junction contained 11 bases not matched to a gene. This CDR3 is 15 amino acids long. Germline CDR1 reads SGDLS; CDR2 reads YYNGEE. CDR3 protein: CASSLGGQGPPEQYF. In DNA form, the CDR3 reads TGTGCCAGCAGCTTAGGGGGACAGGGCCCACCCGAGCAGTACTTC. Complete variable domain (other parts from reference TRBV9 and TRBJ2-7): DSGVTQTPKHLITATGQRVTLRCSPRSGDLSVYWYQQSLDQGLQFLIQYYNGEERAKGNILERFSAQQFPDLHSELNLSSLELGDSALYFCASSLGGQGPPEQYFGPGTRLTVT.